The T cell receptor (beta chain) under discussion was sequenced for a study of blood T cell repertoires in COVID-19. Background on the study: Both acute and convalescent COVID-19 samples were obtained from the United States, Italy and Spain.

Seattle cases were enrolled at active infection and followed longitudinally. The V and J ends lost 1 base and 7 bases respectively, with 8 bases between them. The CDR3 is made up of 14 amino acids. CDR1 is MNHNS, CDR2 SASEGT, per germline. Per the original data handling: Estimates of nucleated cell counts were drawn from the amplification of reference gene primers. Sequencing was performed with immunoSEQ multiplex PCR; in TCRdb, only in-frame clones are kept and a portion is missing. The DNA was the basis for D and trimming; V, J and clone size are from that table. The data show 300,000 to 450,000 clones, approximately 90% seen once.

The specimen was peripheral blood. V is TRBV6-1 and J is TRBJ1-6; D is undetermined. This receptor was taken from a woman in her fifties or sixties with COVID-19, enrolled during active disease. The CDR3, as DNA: TGTGCCAGCAGTGAAGTGGCTGAAAATTCACCCCTCCACTTT. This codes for CASSEVAENSPLHF.